The 12 T cell receptor beta chains below come from one sample, sequenced in a study of T cell responses to AZD1222 COVID-19 vaccine. Libraries were prepared by immunoSEQ multiplex PCR; TCRdb keeps only in-frame clonotypes and omits some of them. This repertoire shows under 150,000 clones, roughly 85% found once; its top ten account for under 8%. This material consisted of peripheral blood, taken 28 days after the second dose of the MenACWY control vaccine. The receptors stem from an adult who received the MenACWY meningococcal vaccine as a control.

This rearrangement joins TRBV20-1 to TRBJ2-7, with D tentatively TRBD1 (5 bases). The CDR3 sequence is 10 residues long. V lost 3 bases and J lost 7, with 7 bases in between. Germline V gene lookup returns CDR1 DFQATT and CDR2 SNEGSKA (reference sequence). CDR3: CSASGAEQYV. In nucleotides, the CDR3 is TGCAGTGCTAGTGGGGCAGAGCAGTACGTC.

This chain connects TRBV6-1 to TRBJ1-1; 9 nucleotides match TRBD1. CDR3 length: 15 amino acids. V dropped 2 bases and J dropped 4; count of bases not matched to a gene: 5. CDR1 MNHNS and CDR2 SASEGT come from the germline V gene. The CDR3 DNA reads as TGTGCCAGCAGTGAAAGGGAGACAGGGGGCACTGAAGCTTTCTTT. The encoded protein is CASSERETGGTEAFF.

V gene TRBV5-4 combines with J gene TRBJ2-7; the match to TRBD2 covers 14 bases. The germline V gene encodes CDR1 SGHNT and CDR2 YYREEE (reference sequence). J lost 2 bases, V lost 4 bases, and 8 bases had no gene match. This CDR3 comprises 17 residues. CDR3 bases: TGTGCCAGCAGCCAAGGACTAGCGGGAGGAAAACCCTACGAGCAGTACTTC. This encodes CASSQGLAGGKPYEQYF.

The chain uses TRBV9 and TRBJ1-1; 7 bases align to TRBD1. The CDR3 spans 15 residues. Losses at the gene ends were 4 bases for V and 3 bases for J; bases not matched to a gene: 9. CDR1 and CDR2 from the germline V gene are SGDLS and YYNGEE. CDR3 nucleotide sequence: TGTGCCAGCAGCCCCGGGACAGCGCTCGACACTGAAGCTTTCTTT. It specifies CASSPGTALDTEAFF.

The gene calls are TRBV6-5 and TRBJ2-6; D is ambiguous. The germline CDR1 and CDR2 sequences are MNHEY and SVGAGI. With 6 bases removed from V and 1 base from J, the gap between germline ends came to 10 bases. The CDR3 contains 15 residues. CDR3 sequence: CASRTLGSGANVLTF. CDR3 nucleotides: TGTGCCAGCAGGACTCTCGGGTCTGGGGCCAACGTCCTGACTTTC.

The gene calls are TRBV19 and TRBJ1-5; possible D gene TRBD1, 6 bases. The V end was cut by 2 bases, the J end by 6 bases, with 11 bases between. CDR1 is LNHDA, CDR2 SQIVND, per germline (reference sequence). There are 14 residues in the CDR3. CDR3 DNA: TGTGCCAGTAGTATACGGGGGGCGGGTCAGCCCCAGCATTTT. This gives the protein CASSIRGAGQPQHF.

The chain uses TRBV27 and TRBJ2-7; the match to TRBD2 covers 7 bases. This CDR3 comprises 15 residues. V lost 0 bases and J lost 3; bases outside the gene matches: 5. In germline, CDR1 is MNHEY, CDR2 SMNVEV (reference sequence). The DNA for the CDR3 is TGTGCCAGCAGTTTATCGGCGGGAGTGGTCTACGAGCAGTACTTC. This gives the protein CASSLSAGVVYEQYF.

As DNA, the CDR3 is TGTGCCAGCAGCTTAGTGGGAGGCGAAGGCTACACCTTC. Translated, it gives CASSLVGGEGYTF. This chain connects TRBV7-9 to TRBJ1-2; D gene ambiguous. Trimming pared 1 base from V and 8 bases from J, leaving 11 bases between. CDR1 SEHNR and CDR2 FQNEAQ come from the germline V gene (reference sequence). This CDR3 has 13 amino acids.

Written as DNA, the CDR3 is TGTGCCAGCAGCCCCCACTCCACTGGAAACACCATATATTTT. It yields the protein CASSPHSTGNTIYF. This sequence joins TRBV6-2 or TRBV6-3 and TRBJ1-3; no definite D call. The V gene's germline CDR1 is MNHEY and CDR2 SVGEGT. Trimming removed 6 bases from V and 2 bases from J, with 11 bases in between. The CDR3 extends over 14 amino acids.

This chain links TRBV11-3 with TRBJ1-1; tentative D call: TRBD1 (5 bases). This CDR3 is built from 11 residues. Per germline, CDR1 SGHNT and CDR2 YENEEA. This CDR3 is CASQGNTEAFF. The CDR3 nucleotides read TGTGCTAGCCAGGGGAACACTGAAGCTTTCTTT.

The rearrangement links TRBV19 to TRBJ1-1; 8 bases agree with TRBD1. The V gene end was trimmed by 5 bases and the J gene end by 1 base; junction bases not matched to a gene: 9. CDR1 LNHDA and CDR2 SQIVND come from the germline V gene (reference sequence). CDR3 length: 16 residues. The CDR3 region has the DNA TGTGCCAGTAGTGTCGGGACAGGTTTCCGGAACACTGAAGCTTTCTTT. It codes for CASSVGTGFRNTEAFF.

This rearrangement joins TRBV2 to TRBJ1-2; D gene ambiguous. Trimming left V 8 bases short and J 3 bases short, with 19 bases between. CDR1 and CDR2 from the germline V gene are SNHLY and FYNNEI. CDR3 length: 15 residues. The CDR3 loop reads CASAHGGNGDYGYTF. For the CDR3, the DNA is TGTGCCAGCGCCCATGGCGGGAATGGAGACTATGGCTACACCTTC.